The entry that follows covers one T cell receptor (beta chain) sequence. This receptor's antigen is unknown. No base quality information exists; no much larger clone differs at one position. Sequencing was performed on an Illumina MiSeq. The public reads were quality trimmed at Q25 with fastp and then assembled into clones with MiXCR by TCRdb, keeping productive beta chains. When rows share a CDR3 protein, they turn into one entry using the most common DNA and genes. The sample profile shows roughly 71,000 distinct CDR3 sequences; around 20% of them were found once. The ten largest account for 8% to 9% of the sample. This sample was taken from a study of type 1 regulatory T cells (dated by TCRdb to the early 2020s). With regard to the full study: The study characterized an in vitro protocol that generated a Tr1-enriched, alloantigen-specific CD4 T cell product named T-allo10. Patients with hematological malignancies who were receiving allogeneic hematopoietic stem cell transplantation were the group in which T-allo10 was being clinically evaluated.

The cysteine opens and the phenylalanine closes a CDR3 of 15 amino acids. The CDR3 DNA has 45 bases and is translated from base 1. The germline V gene (reference sequence) provides CDR1 DFQATT and CDR2 SNEGSKA. The V end loses 4 bases and the J end loses 1 base, and a stretch of 15 bases separates them. Broader findings and caveats from the paper: A more restricted TCR repertoire was observed in Tr1 cells than in non-Tr1 cells, and this restriction was interpreted in the study as alloantigen-induced clonal expansion.

This receptor was taken from a human donor in good health. The V and J segments used are TRBV20-1 and TRBJ2-3; a weak D assignment points to TRBD2 (9 bases agree). Sequencing was carried out using cultured type 1 regulatory T (Tr1) cells, either the whole culture or a sorted fraction (not recorded which). Per the publication, the cell subset or site label means: type 1 regulatory T cells sorted from the T-allo10 product. The CDR3 has the sequence CSAISGGQGTDTQYF. The DNA sequence follows: TGCAGTGCTATTAGCGGGGGACAGGGCACAGATACGCAGTATTTT.